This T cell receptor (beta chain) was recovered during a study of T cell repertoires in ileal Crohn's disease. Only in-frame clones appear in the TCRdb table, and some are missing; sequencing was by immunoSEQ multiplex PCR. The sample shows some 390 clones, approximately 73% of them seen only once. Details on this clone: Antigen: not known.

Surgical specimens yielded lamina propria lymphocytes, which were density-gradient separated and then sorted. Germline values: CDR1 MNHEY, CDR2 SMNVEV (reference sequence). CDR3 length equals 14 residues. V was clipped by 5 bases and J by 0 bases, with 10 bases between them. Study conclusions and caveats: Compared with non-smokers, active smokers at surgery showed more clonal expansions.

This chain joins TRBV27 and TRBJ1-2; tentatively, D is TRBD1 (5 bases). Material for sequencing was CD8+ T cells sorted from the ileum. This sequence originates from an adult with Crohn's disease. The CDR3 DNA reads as TGTGCCAGCAGTAGGAGGGGACCTAACTATGGCTACACCTTC. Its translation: CASSRRGPNYGYTF.